The subject of this entry is one T cell receptor beta chain. CDR3 size: 17 residues. Germline CDR1 reads MGHRA; CDR2 reads YSYEKL. Between the trimmed V and J ends, which lost 0 bases and 1 base, there was a span of 12 bases. This record comes from a study of blood T cell repertoires in COVID-19. About the study: The United States, Italy and Spain provided the acute and convalescent COVID-19 samples. In each case, the material was cDNA or gDNA derived from T cells, B-cell-depleted T cells, or PBMCs.

Authors' analysis steps: By means of reference gene primer amplification, nucleated cell counts were estimated. Data came from immunoSEQ multiplex PCR; TCRdb stores just in-frame clones and leaves some out. V, J and clone size reflect that table, while D and trimming were determined from the DNA. The sample records about 170,000 clones, 84% being singletons. This TCR derives from a man between 65 and 85 years old with active or convalescent COVID-19. The sequencing input was peripheral blood. The chain links TRBV4-1 to TRBJ2-2, with D tentatively TRBD2 (5 bases). The CDR3 DNA sequence: TGCGCCAGCAGCCAAGAAGGCACGGGGAAGAACACCGGGGAGCTGTTTTTT. It translates to CASSQEGTGKNTGELFF.